The sequence of this T cell receptor (beta chain) was determined in a study of T cells after yellow fever vaccination. Regarding the study as a whole: Most clones from primary vaccination were detected again post-booster (around 95% CD4, more than 85% CD8). Weaker overall, the secondary response nonetheless peaked faster (day 5 versus 15).

Germline CDR1 MNHEY, CDR2 SVGEGT. V dropped 0 bases and J dropped 6 bases, with 10 bases sitting between them. The length of the CDR3 is 14 residues. In its sample, this clonotype was seen a few times. What it recognizes is unknown. Each CDR3 protein gets one entry after TCRdb re-called the 5' RACE reads with MiXCR. The sample lists approximately 550,000 distinct CDR3 sequences; about 19% were seen once. The clonotype comes from a man aged 30-40 years who received the YFV17D yellow fever vaccine. The sequenced sample was PBMCs, obtained 15 days after the yellow fever booster vaccination. This chain connects TRBV6-2 or TRBV6-3 to TRBJ2-3; D gene ambiguous. CDR3 DNA sequence: TGTGCCAGCAGTTACTCGGCGGTGGTGGATACGCAGTATTTT. It specifies CASSYSAVVDTQYF.